This T cell receptor (beta chain) derives from a study of Graves' ophthalmopathy and Graves' hyperthyroidism. Findings and caveats of the study: Stable hyperthyroidism and ophthalmopathy were told apart by a 13-signature model, which achieved about 90% sensitivity and nearly 84% specificity.

V shed 0 bases and J shed 2 bases, with 16 bases lying between them. This CDR3 has 17 amino acids. Germline V gene lookup returns CDR1 SGHVS and CDR2 FQNEAQ. Using RNA transcripts, the TCR beta CDR3 regions were amplified. HTBI primers served in a first-round RT-PCR, which a second-round multiplex PCR followed. TCRdb fed the multiplex PCR reads into MiXCR, producing one record per CDR3 protein. The table has about 400,000 distinct CDR3 sequences, around 17% seen once. This clonotype has at least ten counts. Its antigen is currently unknown. J is TRBJ2-5 and V is TRBV7-8; D is possibly TRBD2 (5 bases). This TCR came from a woman aged 18-29 years with Graves' ophthalmopathy. Sequences were obtained from peripheral blood. CDR3 amino acids: CASSLAQLVRGQETQYF. CDR3 DNA: TGTGCCAGCAGCTTAGCCCAACTAGTTCGGGGTCAAGAGACCCAGTACTTC.